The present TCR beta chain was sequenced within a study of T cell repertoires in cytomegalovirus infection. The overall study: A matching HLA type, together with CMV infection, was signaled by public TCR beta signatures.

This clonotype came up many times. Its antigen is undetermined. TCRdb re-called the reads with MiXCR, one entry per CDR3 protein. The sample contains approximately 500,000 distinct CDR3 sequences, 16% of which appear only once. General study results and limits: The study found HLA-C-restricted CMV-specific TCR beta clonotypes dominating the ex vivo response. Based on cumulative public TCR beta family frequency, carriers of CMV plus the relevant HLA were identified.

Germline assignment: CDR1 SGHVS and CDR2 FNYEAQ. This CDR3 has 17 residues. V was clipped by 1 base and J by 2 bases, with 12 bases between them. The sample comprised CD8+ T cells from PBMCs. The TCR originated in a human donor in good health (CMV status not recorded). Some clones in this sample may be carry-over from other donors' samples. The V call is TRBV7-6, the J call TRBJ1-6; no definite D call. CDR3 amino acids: CASSLERVVTYNSPLHF. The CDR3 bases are TGTGCCAGCAGCTTAGAGAGGGTGGTGACCTATAATTCACCCCTCCACTTT. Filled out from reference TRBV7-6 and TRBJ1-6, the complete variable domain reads GAGVSQSPRYKVTKRGQDVALRCDPISGHVSLYWYRQALGQGPEFLTYFNYEAQQDKSGLPNDRFSAERPEGSISTLTIQRTEQRDSAMYRCASSLERVVTYNSPLHFGNGTRLTVT.